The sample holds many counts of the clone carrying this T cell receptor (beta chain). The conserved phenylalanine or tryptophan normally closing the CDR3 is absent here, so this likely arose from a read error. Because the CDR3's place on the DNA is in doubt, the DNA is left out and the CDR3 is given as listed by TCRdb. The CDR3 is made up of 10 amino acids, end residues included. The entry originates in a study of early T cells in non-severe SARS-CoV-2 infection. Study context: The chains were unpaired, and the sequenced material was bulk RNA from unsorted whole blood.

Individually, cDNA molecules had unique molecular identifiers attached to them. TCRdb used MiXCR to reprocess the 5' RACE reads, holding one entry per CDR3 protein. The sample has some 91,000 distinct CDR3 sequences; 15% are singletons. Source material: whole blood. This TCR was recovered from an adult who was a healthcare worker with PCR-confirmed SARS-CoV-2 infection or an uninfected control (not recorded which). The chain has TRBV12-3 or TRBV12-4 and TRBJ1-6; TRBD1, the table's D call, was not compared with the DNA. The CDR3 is CANAGQASET.